The source of this T cell receptor beta chain is a study of cytomegalovirus exposure and HLA in healthy donors. Background on the study: Assignment to the Caucasian-associated ancestry cluster applied to 75% to 85% of the approximately 400 genotyped donors.

Points on this clone: The antigen is not known.

V lost 3 bases to trimming and J lost 0 bases, with 13 bases between them. Germline V gives CDR1 SGHRS, CDR2 YFSETQ. The length of the CDR3 is 16 residues. Study observations and caveats: Most TCR sequences were uncommon, yet certain public TCRs appeared in many donors. Earlier findings revealed that most TCR beta V segments proved productive either about 87% or about 30% of the time.

Use of 60 Vbeta and 13 Jbeta primers characterized the PCR. Repertoires were generated with immunoSEQ multiplex PCR, while TCRdb's copy carries only in-frame clones and drops some. The ten most abundant clones cover 3% to 4% of a sample with tens of thousands of clones. Sequencing was carried out using PBMCs. The genes are TRBV5-1 and TRBJ1-3, with no clear D. This sequence was found in a man aged 18 to 30 in good health and CMV-seropositive. CDR3 DNA sequence: TGCGCCAGCAGCTGGGCAGACACCTCCTCTGGAAACACCATATATTTT. This sequence encodes CASSWADTSSGNTIYF.